The rows below give T cell receptor beta chains drawn from one sample of a study of Graves' ophthalmopathy and Graves' hyperthyroidism. MiXCR, run by TCRdb on the multiplex PCR reads, gives a single entry per CDR3 protein. This sample carries a few hundred thousand distinct CDR3 sequences, approximately 17% of them seen once, and the ten largest clones take roughly 2.3%. Sequenced input: peripheral blood. These receptors all stem from an adult woman with stable Graves' hyperthyroidism. Both conserved end residues are part of each CDR3.

TRBV30	TRBJ1-5	CACSGTVFNQPQHF
TRBV20-1	TRBJ2-7	CSARRPGQGFHEQYF
TRBV5-1	TRBJ1-6	CASSLDHNSPLHF
TRBV20-1	TRBJ2-7	CSAPTGLHSYEQYF
TRBV9	TRBJ2-2	CASSVTGQNTGELFF
TRBV19	TRBJ2-2	CASTWVGGELFF
TRBV29-1	TRBJ2-7	CSVEFGGRPSYEQYF
TRBV28	TRBJ1-5	CASSTALGQPQHF
TRBV6-1	TRBJ1-5	CASSEPGGLSNQPQHF
TRBV12-3/TRBV12-4	TRBJ1-2	CASSKGQFGSGYTF
TRBV6-5	TRBJ1-2	CASSYQGGNGYTF
TRBV12-3/TRBV12-4	TRBJ2-6	CASSLEGSGANVLTF
TRBV4-1	TRBJ2-7	CASSQEVSVSSYEQYF
TRBV15	TRBJ2-7	CATSRNRGYEQYF
TRBV12-3/TRBV12-4	TRBJ1-1	CASSTNRANTEAFF
TRBV5-6	TRBJ2-7	CASSLEDEGAAYEQYF
TRBV28	TRBJ2-7	CASRLAGASYEQYF
TRBV7-2	TRBJ2-7	CASSSDRQRQYF
TRBV28	TRBJ2-4	CATFPGQGKNIQYF
TRBV19	TRBJ1-1	CASSRAGQGNTEAFF
TRBV6-2/TRBV6-3	TRBJ2-7	CASRRPGGYEQYF
TRBV29-1	TRBJ1-5	CSVEGGGPYSNQPQHF
TRBV10-3	TRBJ1-1	CAISGQGPNTEAFF
TRBV6-1	TRBJ1-3	CASSEALVLSGNTIYF
TRBV25-1	TRBJ1-1	CASSDWPGHENTEAFF
TRBV7-2	TRBJ2-2	CASRTTRTGELFF
TRBV27	TRBJ2-5	CASRLQGQETQYF
TRBV20-1	TRBJ2-5	CSARVFGGETQYF
TRBV30	TRBJ1-2	CAWSPLGFGYTF
TRBV20-1	TRBJ1-1	CSARLNSEAFF
TRBV11-1	TRBJ1-1	CASSTGTGGRNTEAFF
TRBV2	TRBJ1-5	CASRSQGSNQPQHF
TRBV12-3/TRBV12-4	TRBJ2-5	CASSELETQYF
TRBV15	TRBJ2-7	CATSVDRRSYDQYF
TRBV28	TRBJ2-2	CASYGGYGELFF
TRBV20-1	TRBJ1-6	CSARGGDSPLHF
TRBV4-1	TRBJ1-5	CASSQDATSWGQPQHF
TRBV2	TRBJ1-1	CASSGMDTEAFF
TRBV4-1	TRBJ2-7	CASSQESVYEQYF
TRBV6-1	TRBJ1-1	CASSVGQTLFDTEAFF
TRBV28	TRBJ2-5	CASSLFSGVETQYF
TRBV6-1	TRBJ2-7	CASTPTASYEQYF
TRBV19	TRBJ1-1	CASNPGGGDTEAFF
TRBV29-1	TRBJ1-3	CSVRNSGNTIYF
TRBV6-2/TRBV6-3	TRBJ1-5	CASSYLTRDRVYNQPQHF
TRBV12-3/TRBV12-4	TRBJ1-2	CASSPLGARAHGYTF
TRBV14	TRBJ2-7	CASSQKQGRRNEQYF